The rows below give T cell receptor beta chains drawn from one sample of a study of blood T cell repertoires in COVID-19. This table comes from immunoSEQ multiplex PCR, and its TCRdb copy is limited to in-frame clones, with some not included. The repertoire consists of under 450,000 clones, with approximately 93% occurring once and the leading ten covering around 0.94%. Material: PBMCs or T cells enriched from blood (not recorded which). The receptors were gathered from a woman aged 40 to 50 who had been exposed to COVID-19. CDR3s include the opening cysteine and the closing phenylalanine or tryptophan. D genes are given only for firm matches. Part of the rows lack a size; the others show once, few, many or a class for expanded clones.

size | D | J | V | DNA | CDR3
- | - | TRBJ1-1 | TRBV12-3/TRBV12-4 | TGTGCCAGCAGTTTAACAGGGAACACTGAAGCTTTCTTT | CASSLTGNTEAFF
- | TRBD2 | TRBJ2-7 | TRBV7-6 | TGTGCCAGCAGCTTACGAGCGGGAGCGGTCGAGCAGTACTTC | CASSLRAGAVEQYF
once | TRBD1 | TRBJ1-1 | TRBV5-1 | TGCGCCAGCAGCCACCGAACAGGGGGCAGGGCTGAAGCTTTCTTT | CASSHRTGGRAEAFF
- | - | TRBJ1-1 | TRBV19 | TGTGCCAGTAGCGCGGGACCGATTTGGTTCTTT | CASSAGPIWFF
- | - | TRBJ1-6 | TRBV30 | TGTGCCTGGAGTGTAATAGGGGTGATACGGAATTCACCCCTCCACTTT | CAWSVIGVIRNSPLHF
once | - | TRBJ1-1 | TRBV12-3/TRBV12-4 | TGTGCCAGCAGTTTGAAAGGAGTGGCTGAAGCTTTCTTT | CASSLKGVAEAFF
few | TRBD1 | TRBJ1-2 | TRBV5-1 | TGCGCCAGCAGCTTGGAGTTCGGGACAGGGGATGGCTACACCTTC | CASSLEFGTGDGYTF
- | - | TRBJ1-5 | TRBV6-1 | TGTGCCAGCAGTGAAGGTTGGGGCCCACGCAATCAGCCCCAGCATTTT | CASSEGWGPRNQPQHF
- | - | TRBJ2-3 | TRBV14 | TGTGCCAGCAGCCGAACCGGTTATACGCAGTATTTT | CASSRTGYTQYF
- | - | TRBJ2-5 | TRBV3-1/TRBV3-2 | TGTGCCAGCAGCCAAGAAGGGGGGACCCAGTACTTC | CASSQEGGTQYF
few | - | TRBJ2-7 | TRBV28 | TGTGCCAGCAGCTCTACAGCCCCCTACGAGCAGTACTTC | CASSSTAPYEQYF
once | - | TRBJ2-5 | TRBV4-1 | TGCGCCAGCAGCCAAGATGGAGCTAGCCGGGAGACCCAGTACTTC | CASSQDGASRETQYF
- | TRBD1 | TRBJ1-3 | TRBV2 | TGTGCCAGCAGCTCGGGACAGGTATCTGGAAACACCATATATTTT | CASSSGQVSGNTIYF
- | TRBD1 | TRBJ1-6 | TRBV6-5 | TGTGCCAGCAGTTTTCTGACAGGGGGAGGCGGGTCACCCCTCCACTTT | CASSFLTGGGGSPLHF
- | TRBD1 | TRBJ2-5 | TRBV10-2 | TGCGCCAGCAGTGGACACCAAACAGGGGGGATAGAGACCCAGTACTTC | CASSGHQTGGIETQYF
- | TRBD1 | TRBJ1-2 | TRBV7-9 | TGTGCCAGCAGCCCCAAGGACAGGGGGAACTATGGCTACACCTTC | CASSPKDRGNYGYTF
- | TRBD2 | TRBJ2-7 | TRBV18 | TGTGCCAGCTCCCTACGGACTAGCGGCGAGCAGTACTTC | CASSLRTSGEQYF
- | TRBD2 | TRBJ2-5 | TRBV20-1 | TGCAGTGCTAGTCGGCCCCGGGGGGGCGAGGAGACCCAGTACTTC | CSASRPRGGEETQYF
- | - | TRBJ2-5 | TRBV5-1 | TGCGCCACCGCAAAAGGGGGACCGAACCAAGAGACCCAGTACTTC | CATAKGGPNQETQYF
- | - | TRBJ2-2 | TRBV9 | TGTGCCAGCAGCGTATGGAGGTCCGGGGAGCTGTTTTTT | CASSVWRSGELFF
- | - | TRBJ2-1 | TRBV7-9 | TGTGCCAGCAGCTTAGTAGACAGGGAGCAGTTCTTC | CASSLVDREQFF
- | - | TRBJ2-5 | TRBV19 | TGTGCCAGCCAACCAACACTAGTGGCCCAAGAGACCCAGTACTTC | CASQPTLVAQETQYF
- | - | TRBJ1-2 | TRBV27 | TGTGCCAGCAGCCCCTGGACGGGAACTTTTAACTATGGCTACACCTTC | CASSPWTGTFNYGYTF
- | - | TRBJ2-7 | TRBV12-3/TRBV12-4 | TGTGCCAGCAGGTCAGGGGACTCCTACGAGCAGTACTTC | CASRSGDSYEQYF
- | - | TRBJ1-2 | TRBV6-6 | TGTGCCAGCAGTTCCGCGAACCTAAATGAGGGCTACACCTTC | CASSSANLNEGYTF
- | TRBD2 | TRBJ2-7 | TRBV23-1 | TGCGCCAGCAGTCCGGGGGGGCCTCAGGTCCCCTACGAGCAGTACTTC | CASSPGGPQVPYEQYF
- | - | TRBJ2-1 | TRBV10-1 | TGCGCCAGCAGTGAGTCCCCGGGAGTTAATGAGCAGTTCTTC | CASSESPGVNEQFF
- | - | TRBJ1-6 | TRBV7-9 | TGTGCCAGCAGCCTCTTCCGGGGGGCATCCTATAATTCACCCCTCCACTTT | CASSLFRGASYNSPLHF
- | - | TRBJ1-1 | TRBV6-5 | TGTGCCAGCATGGGGAGGGGGTCCACTGAAGCTTTCTTT | CASMGRGSTEAFF
once | - | TRBJ1-5 | TRBV7-9 | TGTGCCAGCAGCTTAGGCGCAGGGTCAAGCAATCAGCCCCAGCATTTT | CASSLGAGSSNQPQHF
- | - | TRBJ2-3 | TRBV5-5 | TGTGCCAGCAGCTTGTGGGACTCAGGAGATACGCAGTATTTT | CASSLWDSGDTQYF
few | TRBD2 | TRBJ2-7 | TRBV5-1 | TGCGCCAGCACTGCGGGGGGCAGCTCCTACGAGCAGTACTTC | CASTAGGSSYEQYF
- | - | TRBJ1-1 | TRBV2 | TGTGCCAGCTCACAGCGACAGGTCGAAGCTTTCTTT | CASSQRQVEAFF
- | - | TRBJ2-1 | TRBV5-1 | TGCGCCAGCAGCTTCGGGGGTACCTACAATGAGCAGTTCTTC | CASSFGGTYNEQFF
- | TRBD2 | TRBJ2-1 | TRBV15 | TGTGCCACCAGCAGAGATTTGGCGGGGGATAATGAGCAGTTCTTC | CATSRDLAGDNEQFF
- | - | TRBJ2-7 | TRBV2 | TGTGCCAGCACACAGGGACGAGGCGGGGAGCAGTACTTC | CASTQGRGGEQYF
- | TRBD1 | TRBJ1-5 | TRBV7-2 | TGTGCCAGCAGCCAGATCCGGGACAGGCACCAGCCCCAGCATTTT | CASSQIRDRHQPQHF
- | TRBD2 | TRBJ2-5 | TRBV15 | TGTGCCACCAGCAGAGATCGGGGGGAAGAGACCCAGTACTTC | CATSRDRGEETQYF
- | - | TRBJ2-2 | TRBV23-1 | TGCGCCAGCAGTCACCTACTGACAGGCCCGAACACCGGGGAGCTGTTTTTT | CASSHLLTGPNTGELFF
- | TRBD1 | TRBJ1-2 | TRBV7-6 | TGTGCCAGCAGCTTGGGACAGGGGGGCGGCTACACCTTC | CASSLGQGGGYTF
- | TRBD1 | TRBJ1-5 | TRBV19 | TGTGCCAGCCGGGGACAGGGGGCCGGTAGCAATCAGCCCCAGCATTTT | CASRGQGAGSNQPQHF
- | TRBD1 | TRBJ2-1 | TRBV24-1 | TGTGCCACCAGTGACGCGACAGGGGGCAAAAATGAGCAGTTCTTC | CATSDATGGKNEQFF
once | TRBD2 | TRBJ2-3 | TRBV7-9 | TGTGCCAGCAGCTTAGGTTCCCTAGCGGGAGAAAACGATACGCAGTATTTT | CASSLGSLAGENDTQYF
- | - | TRBJ1-1 | TRBV7-9 | TGTGCCAGCAGCCACCGTCGGGGGGCCACTGAAGCTTTCTTT | CASSHRRGATEAFF
- | TRBD1 | TRBJ1-6 | TRBV15 | TGTGCCACCAGCCCGACAGGGGTCGGGAATTCACCCCTCCACTTT | CATSPTGVGNSPLHF
- | - | TRBJ1-1 | TRBV2 | TGTGCCAGTTTCTTTCTGAACACTGAAGCTTTCTTT | CASFFLNTEAFF
once | - | TRBJ2-7 | TRBV27 | TGTGCCAGCAGTCTAGCGAGCCCCTACGAGCAGTACTTC | CASSLASPYEQYF
- | TRBD2 | TRBJ2-7 | TRBV30 | TGTGCCTGGCGCGACCCGGGACTAGCGGTATACGAGCAGTACTTC | CAWRDPGLAVYEQYF
- | TRBD2 | TRBJ2-2 | TRBV7-6 | TGTGCCAGCAGCTCCCAGGGTGCGGGAGGATTCGCCGGGGAGCTGTTTTTT | CASSSQGAGGFAGELFF